This TCR beta chain was recorded in a study of OX40 agonist ivuxolimab in advanced cancers. Study-level information: Three patients responded partially, comprising one with hepatocellular carcinoma and two with cutaneous melanoma.

Study-wide results and caveats: Expanded clones tended on average to be more numerous among CD8+ T cells than CD4+.

As for this clone: Its antigen is still unknown.

V dropped 3 bases and J dropped 8 bases, with 14 bases sitting between them. Germline CDR1 is MNHEY and CDR2 is SMNVEV (reference sequence). CDR3 length: 14 amino acids. Clones were sequenced by immunoSEQ multiplex PCR, and TCRdb holds only the in-frame ones, with some missing. The sample lists approximately 22,000 clones, 84% occurring once. The sequence came from an adult with an advanced solid tumor such as melanoma, head and neck, liver or kidney cancer. The specimen comprised CD4+ or CD8+ T cells sorted from blood, sampled in a trial of the OX40 agonist ivuxolimab. The chain carries TRBV27 and TRBJ1-5, with a possible D match to TRBD1 (5 bases). The CDR3 bases are TGTGCCAGCAGTTTGCAAGGTGAAGGGGAGCCCCAGCATTTT. Amino acids: CASSLQGEGEPQHF.